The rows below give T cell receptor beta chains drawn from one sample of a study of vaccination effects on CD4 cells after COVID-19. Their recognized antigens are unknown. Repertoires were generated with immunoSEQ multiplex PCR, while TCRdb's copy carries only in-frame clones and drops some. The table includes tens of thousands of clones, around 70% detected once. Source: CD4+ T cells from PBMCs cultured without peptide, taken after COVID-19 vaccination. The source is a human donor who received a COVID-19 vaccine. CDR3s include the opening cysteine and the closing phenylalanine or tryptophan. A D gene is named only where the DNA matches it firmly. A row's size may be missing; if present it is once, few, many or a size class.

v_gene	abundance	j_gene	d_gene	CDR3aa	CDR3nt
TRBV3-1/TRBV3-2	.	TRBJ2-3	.	CASSQEGTADTQYF	TGTGCCAGCAGCCAGGAGGGAACGGCAGATACGCAGTATTTT
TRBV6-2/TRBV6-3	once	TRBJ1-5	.	CASSDYTGRERPQHF	TGTGCCAGCAGTGACTATACAGGGCGGGAAAGACCCCAGCATTTT
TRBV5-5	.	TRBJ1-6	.	CASSLADINSYNSPLHF	TGTGCCAGCAGCTTGGCCGATATTAACTCCTATAATTCACCCCTCCACTTT
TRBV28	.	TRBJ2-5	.	CASGGLAGQGSSETQYF	TGTGCCAGCGGGGGGTTAGCGGGACAGGGTTCTTCGGAGACCCAGTACTTC
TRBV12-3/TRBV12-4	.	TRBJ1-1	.	CASSLRPTEAFF	TGTGCCAGCAGTTTAAGGCCCACTGAAGCTTTCTTT
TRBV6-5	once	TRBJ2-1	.	CASTMGVSSYNEQFF	TGTGCCAGCACGATGGGGGTCAGCTCCTACAATGAGCAGTTCTTC
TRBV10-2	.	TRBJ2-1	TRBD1	CASRLRGTGYNEQFF	TGCGCCAGCAGGCTCAGGGGGACGGGATACAATGAGCAGTTCTTC
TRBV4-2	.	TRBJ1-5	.	CASTLTRVSGEIYSNQPQHF	TGTGCCAGCACCCTAACCCGGGTGTCAGGCGAAATCTATAGCAATCAGCCCCAGCATTTT
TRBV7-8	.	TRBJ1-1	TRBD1	CASSLVIARDRVTEAFF	TGTGCCAGCAGCTTAGTAATTGCCCGGGACAGGGTAACTGAAGCTTTCTTT
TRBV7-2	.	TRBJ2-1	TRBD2	CASSPQRAGGYNEQFF	TGTGCCAGCAGCCCCCAAAGAGCGGGGGGTTACAATGAGCAGTTCTTC
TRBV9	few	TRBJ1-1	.	CASSVAMGTEAFF	TGTGCCAGCAGCGTAGCTATGGGCACTGAAGCTTTCTTT
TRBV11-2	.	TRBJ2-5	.	CASSKDQTQYF	TGTGCCAGCAGCAAGGACCAGACCCAGTACTTC
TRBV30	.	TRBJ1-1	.	CAWSVLGRRNTEAFF	TGTGCCTGGAGTGTACTGGGCAGGAGGAACACTGAAGCTTTCTTT
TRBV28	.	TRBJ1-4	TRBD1	CASSLSRTGSEKLFF	TGTGCCAGCAGTTTATCACGGACAGGGAGTGAAAAACTGTTTTTT
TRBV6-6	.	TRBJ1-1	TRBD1	CATTGGQSYTEAFF	TGTGCCACCACAGGGGGACAGAGCTACACTGAAGCTTTCTTT
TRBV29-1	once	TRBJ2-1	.	CSLKGTTIAEQFF	TGCAGCCTCAAGGGGACAACGATCGCTGAGCAGTTCTTC
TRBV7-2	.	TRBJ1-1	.	CASSLRETRTEAFF	TGTGCCAGCAGCCTTAGGGAGACTCGAACTGAAGCTTTCTTT
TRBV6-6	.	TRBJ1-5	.	CASSRIQVEPQHF	TGTGCCAGCAGCCGAATCCAGGTCGAGCCCCAGCATTTT
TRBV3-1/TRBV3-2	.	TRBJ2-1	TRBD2	CASSRLGTSSYNEQFF	TGTGCCAGCAGCCGCCTCGGGACTAGCTCCTACAATGAGCAGTTCTTC
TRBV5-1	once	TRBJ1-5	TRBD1	CASSVGQGGNQPQHF	TGCGCCAGCAGCGTGGGACAGGGAGGCAATCAGCCCCAGCATTTT
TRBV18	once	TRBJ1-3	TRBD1	CASSPRTGTGTGNTIYF	TGTGCCAGCTCACCAAGAACCGGGACAGGGACTGGAAACACCATATATTTT
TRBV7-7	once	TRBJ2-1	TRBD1	CASSRLGTGPNEQFF	TGTGCCAGCAGCCGTCTGGGGACAGGGCCCAATGAGCAGTTCTTC
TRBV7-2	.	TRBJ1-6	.	CASSLSGGAYNSPLHF	TGTGCCAGCAGCTTATCAGGTGGGGCCTATAATTCACCCCTCCACTTT
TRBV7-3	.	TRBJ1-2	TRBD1	CASSSLTGPSLGYTF	TGTGCCAGCAGCTCCCTGACAGGGCCCTCACTCGGCTACACCTTC
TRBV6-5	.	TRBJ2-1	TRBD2	CASRSLAGLYNEQFF	TGTGCCAGCAGATCACTAGCGGGACTTTACAATGAGCAGTTCTTC
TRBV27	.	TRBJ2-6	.	CASRQASYSGANVLTF	TGTGCCAGCAGACAGGCTTCCTACTCTGGGGCCAACGTCCTGACTTTC
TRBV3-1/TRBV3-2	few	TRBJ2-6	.	CASSQSPAGYSGANVLTF	TGTGCCAGCAGCCAATCTCCCGCAGGGTACTCTGGGGCCAACGTCCTGACTTTC
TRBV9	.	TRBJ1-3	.	CASSVQGNGNTIYF	TGTGCCAGCAGCGTCCAGGGGAATGGAAACACCATATATTTT
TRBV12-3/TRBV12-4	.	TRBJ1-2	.	CAIQRAFYGYTF	TGTGCCATACAGAGGGCTTTCTATGGCTACACCTTC